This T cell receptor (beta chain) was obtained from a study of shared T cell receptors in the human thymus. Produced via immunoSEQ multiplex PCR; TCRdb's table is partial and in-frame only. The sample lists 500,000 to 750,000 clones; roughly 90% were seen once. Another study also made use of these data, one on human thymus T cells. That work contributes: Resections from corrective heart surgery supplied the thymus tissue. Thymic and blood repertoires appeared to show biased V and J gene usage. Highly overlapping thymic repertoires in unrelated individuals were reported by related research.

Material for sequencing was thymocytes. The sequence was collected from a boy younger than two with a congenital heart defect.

CDR3 nucleotides: TGTGCCAGCAGAGCCAGGGCGACTAATGAAAAACTGTTTTTT. This sequence encodes CASRARATNEKLFF. This chain joins TRBV6-1 and TRBJ1-4, with D maybe TRBD1 (5 bases). The CDR3 consists of 14 residues. Per the germline V gene, CDR1 is MNHNS and CDR2 is SASEGT. V gave up 6 bases and J gave up 2 bases, with 10 bases separating them.